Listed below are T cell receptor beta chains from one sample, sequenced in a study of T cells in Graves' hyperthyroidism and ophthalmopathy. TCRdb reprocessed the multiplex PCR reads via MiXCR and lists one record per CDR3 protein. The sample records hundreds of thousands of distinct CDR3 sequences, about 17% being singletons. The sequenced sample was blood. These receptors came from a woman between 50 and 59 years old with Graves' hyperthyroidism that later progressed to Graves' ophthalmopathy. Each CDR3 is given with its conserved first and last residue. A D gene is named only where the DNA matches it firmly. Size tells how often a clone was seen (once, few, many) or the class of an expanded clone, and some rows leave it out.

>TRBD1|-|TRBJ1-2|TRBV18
CASSLGGQARLRHTF
TGTGCCAGCAGCTTAGGAGGACAGGCAAGATTACGCCACACCTTC
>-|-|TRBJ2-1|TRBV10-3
CAISEGHIGKGQFF
TGTGCCATCAGTGAGGGCCACATCGGGAAGGGGCAGTTCTTC
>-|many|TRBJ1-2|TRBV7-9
CASSLDREYGYTF
TGTGCCAGCAGCTTAGACCGGGAGTATGGCTACACCTTC
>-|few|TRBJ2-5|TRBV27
CASSPSWALQETQYF
TGTGCCAGCAGTCCTTCCTGGGCCCTACAAGAGACCCAGTACTTC
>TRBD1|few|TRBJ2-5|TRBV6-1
CASSATGYQETQYF
TGTGCCAGCAGTGCGACAGGGTACCAAGAGACCCAGTACTTC
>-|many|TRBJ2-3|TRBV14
CASSQDWAVTDTQYF
TGTGCCAGCAGCCAAGATTGGGCGGTCACAGATACGCAGTATTTT
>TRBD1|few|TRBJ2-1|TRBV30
CAWSADRGNNEQFF
TGTGCCTGGAGTGCGGACAGGGGAAACAATGAGCAGTTCTTC
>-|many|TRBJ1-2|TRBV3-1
CASSQARSAPYGYTF
TGTGCCAGCAGCCAAGCAAGGTCTGCCCCCTATGGCTACACCTTC
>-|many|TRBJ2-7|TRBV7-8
CASSSPYEQYF
TGTGCCAGCAGCTCGCCCTACGAGCAGTACTTC
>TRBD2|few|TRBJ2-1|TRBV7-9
CASSEAGGRVGNEQFF
TGTGCCAGCAGCGAAGCGGGGGGGCGAGTTGGGAATGAGCAGTTCTTC
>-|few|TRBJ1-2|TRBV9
CASSVGGGGSGYTF
TGTGCCAGCAGCGTAGGAGGAGGCGGGTCCGGCTACACCTTC
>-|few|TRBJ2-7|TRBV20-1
CSAPNDTGFSYEQYF
TGCAGTGCTCCGAACGATACAGGGTTCTCCTACGAGCAGTACTTC
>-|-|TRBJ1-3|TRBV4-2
CASSYTDRSSGNTIYF
TGTGCCAGCAGCTACACAGACAGGTCCTCTGGAAACACCATATATTTT
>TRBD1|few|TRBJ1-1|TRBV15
CATSSRGGRGTGAFF
TGTGCCACCAGCAGCAGGGGGGGTCGGGGGACTGGGGCTTTCTTT
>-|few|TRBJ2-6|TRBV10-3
CAISESIGTGANVLTF
TGTGCCATCAGTGAGTCGATTGGAACCGGGGCCAACGTCCTGACTTTC
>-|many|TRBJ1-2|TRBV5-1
CASSLYEGNGYTF
TGCGCCAGCAGCTTGTATGAAGGGAATGGCTACACCTTC
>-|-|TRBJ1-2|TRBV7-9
CASSLFLGYPYRYTF
TGTGCCAGCAGCCTGTTTCTGGGGTACCCCTATCGCTACACCTTC
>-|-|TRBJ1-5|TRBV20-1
CSAPTPGTQPQHF
TGCAGTGCCCCAACCCCGGGCACTCAGCCCCAGCATTTT
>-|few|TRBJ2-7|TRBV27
CASSLRLQGVYEQYF
TGTGCCAGCAGTTTGAGGTTGCAAGGAGTATACGAGCAGTACTTC
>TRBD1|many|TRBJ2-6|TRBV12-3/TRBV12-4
CASSLGQGGTGANVLTF
TGTGCCAGCAGTCTAGGACAGGGTGGAACTGGGGCCAACGTCCTGACTTTC
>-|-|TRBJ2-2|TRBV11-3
CASSLTGFYTGELFF
TGTGCCAGCAGCCTTACAGGGTTCTACACCGGGGAGCTGTTTTTT
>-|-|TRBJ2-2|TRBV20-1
CSARDPGQVATSVTGELFF
TGCAGTGCTAGGGATCCGGGACAGGTTGCGACTAGCGTCACCGGGGAGCTGTTTTTT
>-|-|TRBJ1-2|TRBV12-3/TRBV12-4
CASRDRPPNYGYTF
TGTGCCAGCAGAGACAGGCCGCCTAACTATGGCTACACCTTC
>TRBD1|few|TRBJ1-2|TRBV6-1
CASSYLQGGGGYTF
TGTGCCAGCAGTTATTTACAGGGGGGAGGTGGCTACACCTTC
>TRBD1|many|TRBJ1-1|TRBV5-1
CASSLLTGGTEAFF
TGCGCCAGCAGCTTGTTAACAGGGGGCACTGAAGCTTTCTTT
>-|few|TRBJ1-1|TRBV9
CASSVLSGGTEAFF
TGTGCCAGCAGCGTTCTCTCCGGTGGCACTGAAGCTTTCTTT
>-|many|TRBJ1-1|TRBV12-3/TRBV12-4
CASSPPHGRNTEAFF
TGTGCCAGCAGTCCCCCTCACGGCAGGAACACTGAAGCTTTCTTT
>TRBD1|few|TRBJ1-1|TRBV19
CASTTTQGASEAFF
TGTGCCAGTACCACTACGCAGGGGGCCTCTGAAGCTTTCTTT
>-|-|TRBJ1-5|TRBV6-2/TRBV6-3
CASKRSTSNQPQHF
TGTGCCAGCAAACGTAGTACTAGCAATCAGCCCCAGCATTTT
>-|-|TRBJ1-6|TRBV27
CASSSRVGHSYNSPLHF
TGTGCCAGCAGTTCTAGGGTGGGCCACTCCTATAATTCACCCCTCCACTTT
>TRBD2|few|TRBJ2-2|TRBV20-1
CSASGTSGRTGELFF
TGCAGTGCTAGCGGGACTAGCGGGCGCACCGGGGAGCTGTTTTTT
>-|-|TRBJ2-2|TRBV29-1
CSVLRPNTGELFF
TGCAGCGTTCTAAGGCCGAACACCGGGGAGCTGTTTTTT
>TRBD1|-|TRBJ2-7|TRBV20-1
CSASDRRNYEQYF
TGCAGTGCCTCGGACAGGAGAAACTACGAGCAGTACTTC
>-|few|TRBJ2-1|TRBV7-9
CTSSLGNGNEQFF
TGTACCAGCAGTCTAGGAAACGGAAATGAGCAGTTCTTC
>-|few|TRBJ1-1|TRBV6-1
CASSLDNLEAFF
TGTGCCAGCAGCTTGGACAATTTGGAGGCTTTCTTT
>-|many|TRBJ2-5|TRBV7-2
CASSSHDTGRTQYF
TGTGCCAGCAGCTCCCATGACACGGGGAGGACCCAGTACTTC
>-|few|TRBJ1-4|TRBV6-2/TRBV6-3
CASRRQGVENEKLFF
TGTGCCAGCAGGAGACAAGGGGTGGAGAATGAAAAACTGTTTTTT
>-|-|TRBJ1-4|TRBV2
CASRTRSNEKLFF
TGTGCCAGTAGGACCCGGAGTAATGAAAAACTGTTTTTT
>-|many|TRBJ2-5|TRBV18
CASSPQRGETQYF
TGTGCCAGCTCACCACAGAGGGGAGAGACCCAGTACTTC
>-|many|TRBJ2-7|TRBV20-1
CSARVWAAYEQYF
TGCAGTGCTAGAGTTTGGGCAGCCTACGAGCAGTACTTC
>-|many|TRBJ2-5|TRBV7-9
CASSQGREEETQYF
TGTGCCAGCAGTCAGGGCAGGGAGGAAGAGACCCAGTACTTC
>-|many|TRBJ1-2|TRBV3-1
CASSQDLSRHGYTF
TGTGCCAGCAGCCAAGACCTTTCCCGCCATGGCTACACCTTC